The entry below gives a single T cell receptor beta chain sequence along with its context. Its antigen target is currently unknown. Nothing much larger sits one base from this clone, and base qualities are not available. From the cysteine through the phenylalanine, the CDR3 covers 16 amino acids. This entry keeps only the CDR3 DNA: 48 bases, framed from base 1. V and J lose 3 bases and 2 bases, and a span of 15 bases separates them. Reading the germline V gene gives CDR1 MDHEN and CDR2 SYDVKM. Libraries were prepared through PCR. The instrument was an Illumina HiSeq 2500. TCR library preparation used molecular barcoding, with unique molecular identifiers applied to normalize quantification of the TCRbeta repertoire. The public sequencing data were trimmed at Q25 with fastp and processed into clonotypes with MiXCR by TCRdb, which kept only in-frame beta chains. Identical CDR3 proteins give one entry, which carries the most common genes and DNA. The sample has 600,000 or so distinct CDR3 sequences on record, roughly 23% of them singletons. About 14% of the sample is held by the ten biggest clonotypes.

This sample is part of a study of T-cell reconstitution after alpha-beta-depleted transplantation in children (dated by TCRdb to about 2016). For the wider study: T-cell immune reconstitution after TCRalphabeta/CD19-depleted allogeneic hematopoietic cell transplantation in children was quantitatively tracked in the study by means of TCR repertoire profiling. The research as a whole found: Over subsequent months, a decline in hyperexpanded clone frequencies was noted, and after one year, T-cell counts and TCRbeta diversity were mostly ascribed to newly produced T cells. In some patients, the high TCRbeta diversity seen at day 60 was put down to recipient T cells and intrathymic progenitors that had survived conditioning. Apparently early alphabetaT-cell count recovery about two months after transplant reportedly relied on only several hundred rapidly expanded clones derived from non-depleted graft cells.

The treatment or condition label on this specimen signifies: allogeneic hematopoietic cell transplantation with graft depleted of TCRalphabeta T cells and CD19 B cells. The children who served as transplant recipients had been given grafts of TCRalphabeta/CD19-depleted allogeneic hematopoietic cells. Recombination linked TRBV28 to TRBJ2-3; the D segment might be TRBD1 or TRBD2, since each matches 6 bases. The sample here was PBMCs, mostly from graft donor cells, taken 360 days after TCRalphabeta/CD19-depleted stem cell transplant. The clonotype originates from a boy under two years old who had a stem cell transplant for acute myeloid leukemia, so the T cells may come from the graft donor. The CDR3 reads CASSLPGGGNTDTQYF. The DNA reads TGTGCCAGCAGTTTGCCTGGGGGCGGGAACACAGATACGCAGTATTTT.